This TCR beta chain was sequenced in a study of T cell responses to AZD1222 COVID-19 vaccine (dated by TCRdb to 2020 to 2023). With respect to the entire study: AZD1222 recipients whose second dose came at about 4 weeks and those whose second dose came at about 12 weeks were combined into one group, since spike-specific TCR depth and breadth did not differ between the two schedules. TCR sequencing was performed for 230 to 250 trial participants, of whom about 210 were given two doses of AZD1222 and around 25 were given two doses of MenACWY control vaccine. Enrollment into the trials was organized by age into subgroups of 18-55, 56-69 and 70-plus years, and those subgroups contained approximately 150, 30 and 60 TCR-sequenced participants, respectively.

Paper-wide results and their limitations: No day 14 peak-response samples were available, so repertoires were characterized only after the peak T cell response. Conclusions about previously exposed vaccinees were limited because only a handful of AZD1222 recipients were SARS-CoV-2 seropositive at baseline. The 56-69-year group was small, and its depth increase did not reach significance, likely because of low power. A significant rise in spike-specific TCR breadth and depth was observed after two AZD1222 doses relative to day 0 and relative to MenACWY recipients. The whole spike protein was spanned by vaccine-associated CD4 TCRs, and dominant responses were seen in regions 160-218 and 743-854. Participants were mostly white British and included more females than males, and it was suggested by the authors that clonal diversity may have been underestimated. Epitopes outside the regions mutated in the B.1.351 and B.1.1.7 variants were reportedly recognized by nearly half of the unique spike-specific TCRs.

For this chain, trimming is 1 base at the V end and 6 bases at the J end, and the number of junction bases without a gene match is 0. From the germline V gene, CDR1 is ENHRY and CDR2 is SYGVKD. The CDR3 runs 13 amino acids, cysteine and phenylalanine included. Only CDR3 DNA is held: 39 bases, read in frame from base 1. As concerns this clone: Its antigen has not been determined. No clone much larger than this one lies a single base away; base qualities are absent.

The label giving this sample's time point can be read as: baseline before first vaccination. Vaccinee samples were obtained from the UK trials COV001 and COV002, which included a single-blind randomized controlled phase 2/3 trial of AZD1222 (ChAdOx1 nCoV-19) in healthy adults. For TCRbeta chain sequencing, PBMC samples from trial participants were taken at day 0 and at day 28 after the second dose. The CDR3 regions of human TCRbeta chains were analyzed by immunosequencing. Under the source paper's analysis protocol: Repertoire TCRs were checked for matches against a reference library of SARS-CoV-2-specific TCRs that had been generated using the MIRA antigen-specificity platform. Breadth was defined as the fraction of unique TCRs that were SARS-CoV-2-associated. Depth was defined as the fraction of total T cells that were SARS-CoV-2-associated. Using the MIRA data, each spike-specific TCR was mapped to the spike region that the TCR reacts to and placed in a CD4 or CD8 class. Log10-transformed breadth and depth values were compared by one-way ANOVA with Sidak's multiple comparisons tests. The immuneACCESS repertoire file appears here via TCRdb, limited to in-frame rearrangements. These files lack a portion of the clones; in checked studies, under half of the deficit traces to unresolved V genes, and the cause of the others is not known. V and J calls and clone size are those listed in that table; D and trimming were worked out from the DNA. This sample is represented by roughly 100,000 clones; around 86% of them were singletons. 5% of the sample rests with the top ten.

The sequences come from peripheral blood, collected on day 0 of AZD1222 vaccination. The V and J segments used are TRBV10-3 and TRBJ1-2; 9 junctional bases match TRBD1. This TCR derives from an adult in good health. Here is the DNA: TGTGCCATCAGTGAGTGGACAGGGGATGGCTACACCTTC. Its protein reads: CAISEWTGDGYTF.